Here is one T cell receptor beta chain with its context. Its antigen is as yet unknown. Trimming at V came to 8 bases and at J to 2 bases, leaving 3 bases not matched to a gene. This CDR3 has 14 residues. Germline assignment: CDR1 MDHEN and CDR2 SYDVKM. Only in-frame clones appear in the TCRdb table, and some are missing; sequencing was by immunoSEQ multiplex PCR. Here the sample spans about 590,000 clones, nearly 97% being singletons. Terminally differentiated effector memory CD45RA+ cells were excluded by CCR7 positive selection of CD45RO-negative cells. This record belongs to a study of shared clonotypes between healthy human individuals. Findings of the study overall: Around 5% of naive CD4 clonotypes were common to a handful of donors. A reduction in generation probabilities was seen for non-shared clonotypes relative to those shared by all four donors. Clonotype sharing among donors, it was expected, would be affected by sequencing depth. Having only a few donors restricted how much genetic and exposure-history diversity was captured.

Sequenced sample: naive CD8+ T cells sorted from blood. The chain uses TRBV28 and TRBJ2-1, with 10 bases fitting TRBD1. The sequence came from a woman under 40 in good health. The CDR3 coding sequence is TGTGCCAGCGCAGGACAGGGGGCCTACAATGAGCAGTTCTTC. Its translation is CASAGQGAYNEQFF.